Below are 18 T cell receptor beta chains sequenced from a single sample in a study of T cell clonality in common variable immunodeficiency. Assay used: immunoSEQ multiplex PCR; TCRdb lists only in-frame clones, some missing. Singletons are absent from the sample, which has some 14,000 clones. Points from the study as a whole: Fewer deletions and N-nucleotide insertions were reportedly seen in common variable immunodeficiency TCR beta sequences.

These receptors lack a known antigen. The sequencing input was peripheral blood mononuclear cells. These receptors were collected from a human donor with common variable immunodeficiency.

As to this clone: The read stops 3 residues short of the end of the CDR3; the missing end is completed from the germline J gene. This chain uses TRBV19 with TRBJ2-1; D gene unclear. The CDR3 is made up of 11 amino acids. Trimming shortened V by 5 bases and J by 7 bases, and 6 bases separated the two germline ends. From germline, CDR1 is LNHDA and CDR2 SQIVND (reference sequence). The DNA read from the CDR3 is TGTGCCAGTAGTCAGATGAATGAG. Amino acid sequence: CASSQMNE. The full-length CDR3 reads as CASSQMNEQFF.

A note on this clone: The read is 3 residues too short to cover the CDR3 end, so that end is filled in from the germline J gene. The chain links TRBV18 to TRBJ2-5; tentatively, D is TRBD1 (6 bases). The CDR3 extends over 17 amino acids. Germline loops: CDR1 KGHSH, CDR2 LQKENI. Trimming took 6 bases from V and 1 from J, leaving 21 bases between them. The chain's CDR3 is CASSIRDTSASQETQYF. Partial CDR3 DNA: TGTGCCAGCTCTATCCGGGACACCTCCGCAAGCCAAGAGACC.

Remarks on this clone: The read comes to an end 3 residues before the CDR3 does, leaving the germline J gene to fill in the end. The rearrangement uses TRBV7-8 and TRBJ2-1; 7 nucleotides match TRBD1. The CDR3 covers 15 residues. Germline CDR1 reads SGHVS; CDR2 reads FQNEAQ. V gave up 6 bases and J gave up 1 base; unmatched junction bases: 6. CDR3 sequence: CASRLTTGSYNEQFF. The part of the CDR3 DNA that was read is TGTGCCAGCAGGCTTACGACAGGGTCCTACAATGAG.

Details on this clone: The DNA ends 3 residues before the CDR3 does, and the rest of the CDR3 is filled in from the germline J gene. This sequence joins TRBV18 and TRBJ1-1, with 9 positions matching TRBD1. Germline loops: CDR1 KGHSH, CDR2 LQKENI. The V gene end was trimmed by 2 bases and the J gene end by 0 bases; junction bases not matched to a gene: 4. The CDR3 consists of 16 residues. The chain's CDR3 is CASSPGTGFMNTEAFF. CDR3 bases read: TGTGCCAGCTCACCAGGGACAGGGTTCATGAACACTGAA.

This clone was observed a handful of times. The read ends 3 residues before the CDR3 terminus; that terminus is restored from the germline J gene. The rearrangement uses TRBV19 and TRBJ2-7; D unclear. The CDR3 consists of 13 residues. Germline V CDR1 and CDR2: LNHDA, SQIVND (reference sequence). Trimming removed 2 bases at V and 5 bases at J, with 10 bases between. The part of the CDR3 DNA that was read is TGTGCCAGTAGTATAAACATCAGGAACGAG. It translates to CASSINIRNE. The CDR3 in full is CASSINIRNEQYF.

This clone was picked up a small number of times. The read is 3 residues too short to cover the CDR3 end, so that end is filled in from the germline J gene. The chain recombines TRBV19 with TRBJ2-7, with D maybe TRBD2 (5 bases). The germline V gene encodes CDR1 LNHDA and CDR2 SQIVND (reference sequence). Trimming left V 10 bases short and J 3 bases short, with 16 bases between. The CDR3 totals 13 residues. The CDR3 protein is CATQGPGFYEQYF. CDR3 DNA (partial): TGTGCCACCCAAGGACCGGGGTTCTACGAG. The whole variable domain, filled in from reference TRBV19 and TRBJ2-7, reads DGGITQSPKYLFRKEGQNVTLSCEQNLNHDAMYWYRQDPGQGLRLIYYSQIVNDFQKGDIAEGYSVSREKKESFPLTVTSAQKNPTAFYLCATQGPGFYEQYFGPGTRLTVT.

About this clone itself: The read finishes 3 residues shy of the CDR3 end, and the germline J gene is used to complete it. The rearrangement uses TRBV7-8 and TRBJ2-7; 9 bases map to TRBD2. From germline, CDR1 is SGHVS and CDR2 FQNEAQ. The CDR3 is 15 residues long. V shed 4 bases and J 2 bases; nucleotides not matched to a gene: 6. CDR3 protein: CASSYVGGGAYEQYF. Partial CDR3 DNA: TGTGCCAGCAGCTACGTAGGCGGGGGGGCCTACGAG.

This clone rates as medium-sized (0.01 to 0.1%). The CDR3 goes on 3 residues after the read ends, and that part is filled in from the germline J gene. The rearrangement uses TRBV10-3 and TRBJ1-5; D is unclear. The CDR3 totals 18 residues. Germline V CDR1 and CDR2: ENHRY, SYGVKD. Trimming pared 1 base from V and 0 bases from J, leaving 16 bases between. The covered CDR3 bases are TGTGCCATCAGTGAGTTGCGGAAGAGGAATATTAGCAATCAGCCC. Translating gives CAISELRKRNISNQP. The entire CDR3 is CAISELRKRNISNQPQHF.

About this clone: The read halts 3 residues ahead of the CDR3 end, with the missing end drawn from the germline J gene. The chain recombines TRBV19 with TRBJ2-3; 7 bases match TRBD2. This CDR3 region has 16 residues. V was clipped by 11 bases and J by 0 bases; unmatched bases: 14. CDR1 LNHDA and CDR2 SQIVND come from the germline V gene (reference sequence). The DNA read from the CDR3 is TGTGCCTCCAAAGCCAGCGGGACTCCGAGCACAGATACG. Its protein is CASKASGTPSTDT. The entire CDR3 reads CASKASGTPSTDTQYF.

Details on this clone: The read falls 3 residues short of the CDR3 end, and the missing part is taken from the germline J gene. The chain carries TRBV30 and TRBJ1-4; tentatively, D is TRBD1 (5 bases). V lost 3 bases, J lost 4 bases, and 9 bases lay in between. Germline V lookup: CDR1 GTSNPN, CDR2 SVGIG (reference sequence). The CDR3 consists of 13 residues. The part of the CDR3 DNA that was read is TGTGCCTGGAGGTCAGGGATTAATGAAAAA. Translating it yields CAWRSGINEK. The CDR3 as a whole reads CAWRSGINEKLFF.

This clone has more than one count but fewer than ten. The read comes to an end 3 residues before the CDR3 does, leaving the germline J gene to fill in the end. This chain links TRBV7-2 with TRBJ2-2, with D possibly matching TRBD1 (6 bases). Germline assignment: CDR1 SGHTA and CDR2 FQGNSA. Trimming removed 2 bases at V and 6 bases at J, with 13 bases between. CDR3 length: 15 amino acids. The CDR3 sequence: CASSLRDIGSGELFF. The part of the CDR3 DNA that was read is TGTGCCAGCAGCTTACGGGACATCGGCTCCGGGGAG.

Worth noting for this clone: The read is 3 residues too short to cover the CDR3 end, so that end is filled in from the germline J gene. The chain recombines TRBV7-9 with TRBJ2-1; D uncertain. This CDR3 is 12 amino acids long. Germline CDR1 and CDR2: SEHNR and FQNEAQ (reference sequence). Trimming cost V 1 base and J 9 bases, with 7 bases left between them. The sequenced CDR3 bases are TGTGCCAGCAGCTTAGAGTACGGTGAG. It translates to CASSLEYGE. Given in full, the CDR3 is CASSLEYGEQFF.

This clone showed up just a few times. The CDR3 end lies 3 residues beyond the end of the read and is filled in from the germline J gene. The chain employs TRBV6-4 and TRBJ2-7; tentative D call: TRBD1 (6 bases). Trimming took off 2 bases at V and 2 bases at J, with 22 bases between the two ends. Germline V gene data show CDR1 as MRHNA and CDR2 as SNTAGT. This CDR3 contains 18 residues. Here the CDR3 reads CASSDIDGTGTSTYEQYF. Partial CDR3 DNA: TGTGCCAGCAGTGACATCGATGGCACCGGGACAAGCACCTACGAG.

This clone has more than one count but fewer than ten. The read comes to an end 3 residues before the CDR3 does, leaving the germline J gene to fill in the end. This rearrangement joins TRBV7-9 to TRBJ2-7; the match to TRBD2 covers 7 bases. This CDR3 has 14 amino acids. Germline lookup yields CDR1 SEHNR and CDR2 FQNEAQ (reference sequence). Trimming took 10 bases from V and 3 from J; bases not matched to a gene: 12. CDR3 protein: CATRPGLRGYEQYF. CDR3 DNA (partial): TGTGCCACCCGCCCGGGACTAAGAGGCTACGAG.

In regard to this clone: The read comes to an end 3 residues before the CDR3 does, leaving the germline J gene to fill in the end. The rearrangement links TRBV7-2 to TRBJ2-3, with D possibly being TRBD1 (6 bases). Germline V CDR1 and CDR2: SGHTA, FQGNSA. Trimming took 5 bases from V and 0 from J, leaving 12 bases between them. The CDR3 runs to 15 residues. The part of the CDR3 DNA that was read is TGTGCCAGCAGCCCAGGGGTATCTAGCACAGATACG. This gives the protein CASSPGVSSTDT. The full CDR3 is CASSPGVSSTDTQYF.

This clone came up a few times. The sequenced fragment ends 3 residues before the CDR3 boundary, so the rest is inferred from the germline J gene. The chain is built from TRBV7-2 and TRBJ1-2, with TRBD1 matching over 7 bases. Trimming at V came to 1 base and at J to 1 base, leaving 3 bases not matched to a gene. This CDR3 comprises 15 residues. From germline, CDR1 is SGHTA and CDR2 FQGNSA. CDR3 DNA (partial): TGTGCCAGCAGCTTAGTCCAGGGGGATAACTATGGC. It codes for CASSLVQGDNYG. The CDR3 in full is CASSLVQGDNYGYTF.

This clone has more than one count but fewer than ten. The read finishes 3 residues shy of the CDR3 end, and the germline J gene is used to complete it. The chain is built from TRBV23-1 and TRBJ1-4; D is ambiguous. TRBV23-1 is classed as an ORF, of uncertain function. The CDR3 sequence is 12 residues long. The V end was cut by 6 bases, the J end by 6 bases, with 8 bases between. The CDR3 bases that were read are TGCGCCAGCAGACTGAATCATGAAAAA. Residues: CASRLNHEK. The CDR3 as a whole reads CASRLNHEKLFF.

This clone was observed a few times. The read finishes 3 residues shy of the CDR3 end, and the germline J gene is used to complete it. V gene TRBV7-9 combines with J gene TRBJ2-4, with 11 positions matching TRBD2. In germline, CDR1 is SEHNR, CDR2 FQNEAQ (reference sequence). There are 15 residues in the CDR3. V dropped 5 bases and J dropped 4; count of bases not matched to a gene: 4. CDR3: CASSDRTSGKNIQYF. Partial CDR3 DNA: TGTGCCAGCAGCGACCGGACTAGCGGGAAAAACATT.